These T cell receptor beta chains were read from a single sample in a study of T cells in Graves' hyperthyroidism and ophthalmopathy. TCRdb redid the calling of the multiplex PCR reads with MiXCR, one entry per CDR3 protein. The sample records fewer than 800,000 distinct CDR3 sequences, approximately 16% being singletons. Sequenced sample: blood. These receptors all come from a man younger than 35 with Graves' hyperthyroidism. Both conserved end residues are part of each CDR3. Each record gives: V gene, J gene, clone size, D gene, CDR3 protein, CDR3 DNA. D genes are given only for firm matches. Some rows mark clone size as missing; the rest say once, few, many or name a class of expanded clone.

TRBV7-3,TRBJ2-1,many,-,CASSLTPGVEQFF,TGTGCCAGCAGCTTAACTCCTGGGGTTGAGCAGTTCTTC
TRBV28,TRBJ1-1,many,-,CASSFSGTEAFF,TGTGCCAGCAGTTTTTCGGGGACTGAAGCTTTCTTT
TRBV10-2,TRBJ1-1,many,TRBD1,CASSFGTGATEAFF,TGCGCCAGCAGCTTTGGGACAGGAGCTACTGAAGCTTTCTTT
TRBV19,TRBJ2-2,few,-,CASSIPDRNTGELFF,TGTGCCAGTAGTATTCCGGACCGGAACACCGGGGAGCTGTTTTTT
TRBV18,TRBJ1-1,many,-,CASSSDRNTEAFF,TGTGCCAGCAGTTCGGACAGGAACACTGAAGCTTTCTTT
TRBV12-3/TRBV12-4,TRBJ2-6,many,-,CASTSAAGYPSSGANVLTF,TGTGCCAGCACCTCAGCGGCAGGGTACCCAAGCTCTGGGGCCAACGTCCTGACTTTC
TRBV9,TRBJ2-7,many,TRBD2,CASSVGVLAGSYEQYF,TGTGCCAGCAGCGTAGGGGTCCTAGCGGGATCCTACGAGCAGTACTTC
TRBV7-2,TRBJ2-5,many,TRBD2,CASSLVREGEGGTQYF,TGTGCCAGCAGCTTAGTACGGGAGGGCGAGGGCGGGACCCAGTACTTC
TRBV19,TRBJ2-1,-,TRBD1,CASSRRGASERGQGGHEQFF,TGTGCCAGTAGCCGGCGTGGGGCTAGCGAGAGGGGACAGGGTGGGCATGAGCAGTTCTTC
TRBV28,TRBJ2-1,many,TRBD2,CASSNIAGVEQFF,TGTGCCAGCAGCAACATAGCGGGAGTTGAGCAGTTCTTC
TRBV28,TRBJ1-5,many,-,CASTLSGQHYQPQHF,TGTGCCAGCACCCTAAGCGGACAGCACTATCAGCCCCAGCATTTT
TRBV7-8,TRBJ2-7,few,-,CASSPAPPEQTYEQYF,TGTGCCAGCAGCCCGGCGCCACCCGAACAGACCTACGAGCAGTACTTC
TRBV5-1,TRBJ2-1,few,-,CASSFYRDLPNNEQFF,TGCGCCAGCAGCTTCTACAGGGACTTACCAAACAATGAGCAGTTCTTC
TRBV5-1,TRBJ2-2,-,-,CASSFIVDTGELFF,TGCGCCAGCAGCTTTATAGTAGACACCGGGGAGCTGTTTTTT
TRBV5-1,TRBJ1-4,many,-,CASCTGSTNEKLFF,TGCGCCAGCTGTACAGGGTCAACTAATGAAAAACTGTTTTTT
TRBV15,TRBJ2-1,few,-,CATSRDDSPNEQFF,TGTGCCACCAGCAGAGATGACAGCCCCAATGAGCAGTTCTTC
TRBV27,TRBJ2-7,-,-,CASMAFTHEQYF,TGTGCCAGCATGGCCTTTACCCACGAGCAGTACTTC
TRBV24-1,TRBJ1-1,many,-,CATSDPGNTEAFF,TGTGCCACCAGTGATCCAGGGAACACTGAAGCTTTCTTT
TRBV18,TRBJ2-1,many,-,CASSHKTGFYNEQFF,TGTGCCAGCTCACATAAGACAGGTTTTTACAATGAGCAGTTCTTC
TRBV5-1,TRBJ1-1,-,-,CASSLNGGQNSEAFF,TGCGCCAGCAGCCTCAACGGAGGACAGAACTCTGAAGCTTTCTTT
TRBV7-9,TRBJ2-5,many,TRBD1,CASSLGDRGDQETQYF,TGTGCCAGCAGCCTCGGGGACAGGGGAGATCAAGAGACCCAGTACTTC
TRBV19,TRBJ2-1,many,-,CASTLPRRGGYEQFF,TGTGCCAGTACCCTCCCCCGAAGGGGGGGCTATGAGCAGTTCTTC
TRBV9,TRBJ2-3,many,-,CASSVDADTQYF,TGTGCCAGCAGCGTAGACGCAGATACGCAGTATTTT
TRBV7-2,TRBJ1-3,-,-,CASSLGYRGRPGNTVYF,TGTGCCAGCAGCTTAGGCTATAGGGGCCGTCCTGGAAACACCGTATATTTT
TRBV27,TRBJ2-1,-,-,CATFSYNEQFF,TGTGCCACCTTCTCCTACAATGAGCAGTTCTTC
TRBV6-2/TRBV6-3,TRBJ2-1,few,TRBD2,CASSPGTSGRAFQYEQFF,TGTGCCAGCAGCCCCGGGACTAGCGGGAGGGCCTTCCAATATGAGCAGTTCTTC
TRBV28,TRBJ2-5,many,-,CASGDTVRETQYF,TGTGCCAGCGGGGACACCGTAAGGGAGACCCAGTACTTC
TRBV27,TRBJ2-7,many,TRBD2,CASTPIGAGDTYEQYF,TGTGCCAGCACCCCAATCGGGGCGGGAGACACCTACGAGCAGTACTTC
TRBV5-5,TRBJ2-1,few,TRBD2,CASTGTSGSLGQFF,TGTGCCAGTACCGGGACTAGCGGGAGTTTAGGGCAGTTCTTC
TRBV7-8,TRBJ2-4,few,-,CASSPRVGVAKNIQYF,TGTGCCAGCAGCCCCCGGGTAGGGGTAGCCAAAAACATTCAGTACTTC
TRBV12-3/TRBV12-4,TRBJ1-2,few,TRBD1,CASSRGLGYGYTF,TGTGCCAGCAGCAGGGGGCTGGGCTATGGCTACACCTTC
TRBV28,TRBJ2-7,many,TRBD1,CASRLQGQGFGEQYF,TGTGCCAGCAGGCTCCAGGGACAGGGTTTCGGGGAGCAGTACTTC
TRBV9,TRBJ2-5,few,-,CASSAGGKEETQYF,TGTGCCAGCAGCGCGGGTGGAAAAGAAGAGACCCAGTACTTC
TRBV6-5,TRBJ2-1,once,-,CASSYWDSGNGQFF,TGTGCCAGCAGTTACTGGGACTCGGGGAATGGGCAGTTCTTC
TRBV29-1,TRBJ1-2,-,-,CSAEGLGYGYTF,TGCAGCGCTGAGGGACTAGGTTATGGCTACACCTTC
TRBV5-4,TRBJ1-2,-,-,CASSLERERGGYTF,TGTGCCAGCAGCTTGGAAAGGGAGCGGGGTGGCTACACCTTC
TRBV20-1,TRBJ2-3,few,-,CSAPWRTSSTDTQYF,TGCAGTGCCCCGTGGCGTACTTCTAGCACAGATACGCAGTATTTT
TRBV6-5,TRBJ2-1,-,-,CASSYGWGEQFF,TGTGCCAGCAGTTACGGGTGGGGTGAGCAGTTCTTC
TRBV29-1,TRBJ2-7,many,TRBD1,CSVENTGGGYEQYF,TGCAGCGTGGAGAACACAGGGGGTGGCTACGAGCAGTACTTC